This T cell receptor (beta chain) stems from a study of CD4+ T cells in melanoma (dated by TCRdb to 2021 to 2024). A note on the overall study: Neoantigen-specific CD4+ T cells in human melanoma were what the study investigated.

Library preparation was by the immunoSEQ multiplex PCR assay. As stored in TCRdb, this immuneACCESS dataset retains in-frame rearrangements with V and J assigned. A fraction of the clones does not appear; measured against another copy, unresolved V genes explain less than half of the discrepancy, and the remainder lacks a known reason. In this sample the table shows about 110,000 clones, 92% of which occur a single time. Of the sample, about 3.3% is held by the ten largest clones. The research as a whole found: According to the report, neoantigen-specific CD4+ T cells in melanoma displayed diverse differentiation states. Neoantigen-specific CD4+ T cells were reported to be correlated with the function of CD8+ T cells, macrophages and B cells.

On this clone itself: Its antigen is currently not known. Nothing much larger sits one base from this clone, and base qualities are not available.

The donors were people with melanoma. Trimming accounts for 0 bases at V and 5 bases at J, while the number of junction bases matched to no gene is 3. Counted from cysteine to phenylalanine, this CDR3 has 14 amino acids. CDR3 DNA only is kept here, 42 bases in frame from base 1. Based on the germline V gene (reference sequence), the CDR1 and CDR2 sequences are SGHNT and YYREEE. This sequence uses TRBV5-4 and TRBJ2-3, with 7 central nucleotides matching TRBD2. Material: peripheral blood. The origin of this receptor is a human donor with melanoma. CDR3 sequence: CASSLALAGDTQYF. The nucleotide sequence reads as follows: TGTGCCAGCAGCTTGGCTTTAGCGGGAGATACGCAGTATTTT.